This T cell receptor beta chain was observed in a study of graft-versus-host responses after intestinal transplantation. Study as a whole: Among the recipients, all got anti-thymocyte globulin induction and then tacrolimus and steroids for about 3 years.

The protocol was immunoSEQ multiplex PCR, while the TCRdb copy is restricted to in-frame clones and leaves out a portion. Of 40,000 to 55,000 clones listed, roughly nine tenths were seen once; the top ten hold 3.5% to 5%. CDR3 size: 15 residues. V lost 5 bases, J lost 0 bases, and 14 bases lay in between. The germline CDR1 and CDR2 sequences are SGHVS and FNYEAQ. Here the sequenced sample was PBMCs, taken 524 days after transplant. This receptor was obtained from a human patient who received an intestinal transplant, so some T cells may come from the graft donor. The chain has TRBV7-6 and TRBJ2-7, with D possibly matching TRBD2 (5 bases). The CDR3 here is CASSPSGKSSYEQYF. Here the CDR3 DNA reads TGTGCCAGCAGCCCCAGCGGCAAGAGCTCCTACGAGCAGTACTTC.